These 30 T cell receptor beta chains originate from one sample sequenced in a study of cytomegalovirus exposure and HLA in healthy donors. TCRdb's table, derived via immunoSEQ multiplex PCR, lists solely in-frame clones and lacks some. This sample has about 76,000 clones, with around 94% found just once. Material: PBMCs. These receptors were taken from a woman younger than 30 in good health and CMV-seronegative.

This chain connects TRBV7-2 to TRBJ2-2, with 9 bases aligning to TRBD2. V shed 3 bases, J shed 2 bases, and the junction held 4 bases outside the gene matches. Germline values: CDR1 SGHTA, CDR2 FQGNSA. The CDR3 spans 16 residues. CDR3 sequence: CASSFYSGRNTGELFF. The CDR3 DNA sequence: TGTGCCAGCAGCTTTTATAGCGGGAGAAACACCGGGGAGCTGTTTTTT.

The V and J genes are TRBV7-2 and TRBJ1-2; 8 nucleotides line up with TRBD1. CDR3 length: 16 residues. The V gene end was trimmed by 1 base and the J gene end by 2 bases; junction bases not matched to a gene: 6. Per germline, CDR1 SGHTA and CDR2 FQGNSA. The CDR3 loop is CASSLVGAGGNYGYTF. CDR3 DNA: TGTGCCAGCAGCTTAGTAGGAGCAGGGGGCAACTATGGCTACACCTTC.

V and J are TRBV11-2 and TRBJ1-2; D might be TRBD1 (5 bases). V lost 4 bases and J 0 bases, leaving 9 bases between the germline ends. The CDR3 runs to 14 residues. Germline CDR1 is SGHAT and CDR2 is FQNNGV. The CDR3 nucleotides read TGTGCCAGCAGCTCCAACAGGCCTAACTATGGCTACACCTTC. This gives the protein CASSSNRPNYGYTF.

V is TRBV7-6 and J is TRBJ2-3; the match to TRBD2 covers 12 bases. The V segment lost 2 bases and the J segment 4 bases; nucleotides outside the gene matches: 7. Germline V gene lookup returns CDR1 SGHVS and CDR2 FNYEAQ. This CDR3 comprises 17 residues. In nucleotides, the CDR3 is TGTGCCAGCAGCTTAACTAGCGGGGGGATTATCGCAGATACGCAGTATTTT. Protein sequence: CASSLTSGGIIADTQYF. Drawing the rest from reference TRBV7-6 and TRBJ2-3, the complete variable domain is GAGVSQSPRYKVTKRGQDVALRCDPISGHVSLYWYRQALGQGPEFLTYFNYEAQQDKSGLPNDRFSAERPEGSISTLTIQRTEQRDSAMYRCASSLTSGGIIADTQYFGPGTRLTVL.

The CDR3 bases are TGTGCCATCAATGGACAGGTGGATAACTATGGCTACACCTTC. Encoded protein: CAINGQVDNYGYTF. V and J are TRBV10-3 and TRBJ1-2; 7 bases are a match to TRBD1. V was clipped by 7 bases and J by 1 base; unmatched bases: 6. The CDR3 loop spans 14 amino acids. The germline V gene has CDR1 ENHRY and CDR2 SYGVKD.

This chain uses TRBV18 with TRBJ1-6; 7 bases agree with TRBD1. V was clipped by 2 bases and J by 7 bases; unmatched bases: 5. Germline V CDR1 and CDR2: KGHSH, LQKENI. This CDR3 spans 15 amino acids. The CDR3 DNA follows: TGTGCCAGCTCACCATACGGGACAGAGAATTCACCCCTCCACTTT. Residues: CASSPYGTENSPLHF.

A single count supports this clone. The rearrangement joins TRBV9 to TRBJ1-2; D remains unclear. The CDR3 extends over 12 amino acids. Germline V gives CDR1 SGDLS, CDR2 YYNGEE. V lost 3 bases, J lost 8 bases, and 11 bases lay in between. The CDR3, as DNA: TGTGCCAGCAGCGGAGGGAGAGGGGGCTACACCTTC. Residues: CASSGGRGGYTF.

The chain employs TRBV7-3 and TRBJ2-4; the D gene is possibly TRBD2 (5 bases). This CDR3 contains 15 residues. Germline V gives CDR1 SGHTA, CDR2 FQGTGA. The V end was cut by 6 bases, the J end by 0 bases, with 12 bases between. The CDR3 loop is CASRLVFLAKNIQYF. CDR3 DNA: TGTGCCAGCAGACTAGTCTTTCTAGCCAAAAACATTCAGTACTTC.

The rearrangement joins TRBV29-1 to TRBJ2-5; weak D call: TRBD1 (6 bases). The CDR3 covers 12 residues. Trimming pared 5 bases from V and 2 bases from J, leaving 9 bases between. Germline lookup yields CDR1 SQVTM and CDR2 ANQGSEA. The CDR3 region is CSVLQGQETQYF. The CDR3 region has the DNA TGCAGCGTTTTACAGGGACAAGAGACCCAGTACTTC.

This clone appeared a single time. The chain has TRBV19 and TRBJ1-1; D unresolved. This CDR3 is built from 12 residues. Trimming took 10 bases from V and 6 from J, leaving 15 bases between them. Germline lookup yields CDR1 LNHDA and CDR2 SQIVND (reference sequence). The CDR3 DNA is TGTGCCACCCGGCGGGCGAGGGCTGAAGCTTTCTTT. This encodes CATRRARAEAFF.

This clone has more than one count but fewer than ten. The rearrangement links TRBV11-2 to TRBJ1-2; 11 nucleotides agree with TRBD1. The CDR3 sequence is 14 residues long. After removal of 3 bases from V and 5 bases from J, the junction contained 2 bases not matched to a gene. The V gene's germline CDR1 is SGHAT and CDR2 FQNNGV. The CDR3 coding sequence is TGTGCCAGCAGCTTTGGGACAGGGGGATATGGCTACACCTTC. Its translation: CASSFGTGGYGYTF.

The chain combines TRBV7-2 with TRBJ2-1, with 7 bases identical to TRBD1. The length of the CDR3 is 15 residues. Germline CDR1 and CDR2: SGHTA and FQGNSA. The junction had 5 bases not matched to a gene; V was cut back by 5 bases and J by 1 base. CDR3 sequence: CASSRDRESYNEQFF. DNA for the CDR3: TGTGCCAGCAGCCGTGACAGGGAATCCTACAATGAGCAGTTCTTC.

This clone was counted between two and nine times. The chain uses TRBV10-3 and TRBJ1-2, with D uncertain. This CDR3 comprises 11 residues. V shed 2 bases and J shed 7 bases, with 5 bases lying between them. Germline CDR1 reads ENHRY; CDR2 reads SYGVKD. Here the CDR3 DNA reads TGTGCCATCAGTGAGGGAGGTGGCTACACCTTC. Amino acid sequence: CAISEGGGYTF.

The chain combines TRBV7-8 with TRBJ1-6; D not certain. Trimming stripped 5 bases from V and 5 bases from J, with 4 bases between. The CDR3 length is 12 residues. CDR1 and CDR2 (germline): SGHVS, FQNEAQ. CDR3 in amino acids: CASSENNSPLHF. For the CDR3, the DNA is TGTGCCAGCAGCGAGAATAATTCACCCCTCCACTTT.

V gene TRBV7-2 combines with J gene TRBJ2-6, with 8 bases that match TRBD1. V shed 2 bases, J shed 4 bases, and the junction held 13 bases outside the gene matches. This CDR3 is 19 amino acids long. The germline gives CDR1 SGHTA, CDR2 FQGNSA. DNA for the CDR3: TGTGCCAGCAGCTTATTGAGACAGGGGATAGCCTCCGGGGCCAACGTCCTGACTTTC. Its protein is CASSLLRQGIASGANVLTF.

The sample holds one count of this clone. The V gene is TRBV11-1, the J gene TRBJ2-5; the match to TRBD1 covers 7 bases. V dropped 5 bases and J dropped 7; count of bases not matched to a gene: 10. Germline V gene sequence: CDR1 SGHAT, CDR2 FQDESV (reference sequence). This CDR3 is built from 14 residues. CDR3 DNA: TGTGCCAGCAGCCGACGTACAGGGGACGGGACCCAGTACTTC. Translating gives CASSRRTGDGTQYF.

The genes are TRBV2 and TRBJ2-5; no firm D call. Trimming took off 6 bases at V and 4 bases at J, with 9 bases between the two ends. The CDR3 consists of 12 residues. Germline V gene lookup returns CDR1 SNHLY and CDR2 FYNNEI. CDR3 sequence (DNA): TGTGCCAGCAGGATTCCCGGAGAGACCCAGTACTTC. It translates to CASRIPGETQYF. The full variable domain, its missing parts supplied by reference TRBV2 and TRBJ2-5, is EPEVTQTPSHQVTQMGQEVILRCVPISNHLYFYWYRQILGQKVEFLVSFYNNEISEKSEIFDDQFSVERPDGSNFTLKIRSTKLEDSAMYFCASRIPGETQYFGPGTRLLVL.

V gene TRBV28 combines with J gene TRBJ1-2, with no clear D. The length of the CDR3 is 17 residues. Trimming left V 6 bases short and J 2 bases short, with 22 bases between. The germline gives CDR1 MDHEN, CDR2 SYDVKM. CDR3 DNA sequence: TGTGCCAGCAGGTTGGGATACACAACCGGGAAAAACTATGGCTACACCTTC. Translating it yields CASRLGYTTGKNYGYTF.

A single count supports this clone. The rearrangement uses TRBV5-6 and TRBJ1-5; 7 bases fit TRBD1. In germline, CDR1 is SGHDT, CDR2 YYEEEE. After removal of 0 bases from V and 4 bases from J, the junction contained 7 bases not matched to a gene. The CDR3 extends over 16 amino acids. CDR3 amino acids: CASSLGSGRGNQPQHF. CDR3 coding DNA: TGTGCCAGCAGCTTGGGGTCCGGCAGGGGGAATCAGCCCCAGCATTTT.

In its sample, this clone was seen once. The J gene is TRBJ1-3, the V gene TRBV9; TRBD1 might be the D (6 bases). CDR1 and CDR2 from the germline V gene are SGDLS and YYNGEE. Trimming removed 4 bases at V and 4 bases at J, with 15 bases between. The CDR3 is 15 residues long. The CDR3 DNA follows: TGTGCCAGCAGCCTACAGGGTGTTGGGGGAAACACCATATATTTT. Protein sequence: CASSLQGVGGNTIYF.

Only a few counts were recorded for this clone. This chain uses TRBV7-9 with TRBJ1-2, with 7 bases matching TRBD1. Germline loops: CDR1 SEHNR, CDR2 FQNEAQ (reference sequence). The CDR3 length is 14 residues. The junction had 8 bases not matched to a gene; V was cut back by 9 bases and J by 1 base. The CDR3 DNA reads TGTGCCAGTCATCCCCGGGACAGTAACTATGGCTACACCTTC. This codes for CASHPRDSNYGYTF.

The chain recombines TRBV5-4 with TRBJ2-4, with 8 bases lining up with TRBD2. Looked up from germline, CDR1 is SGHNT and CDR2 is YYREEE (reference sequence). V lost 6 bases and J lost 13; bases outside the gene matches: 12. This CDR3 spans 13 amino acids. CDR3 in DNA: TGTGCCAGCACCCTTGGGACTAGTAAAACGCAGTACTTC. It is translated as CASTLGTSKTQYF.

V and J are TRBV5-4 and TRBJ2-5, with TRBD2 matching over 10 bases. The CDR3 runs to 16 residues. The germline CDR1 and CDR2 sequences are SGHNT and YYREEE (reference sequence). The J segment lost 5 bases and the V segment lost 0 bases, leaving 7 bases of the junction unmatched. The CDR3 region has the DNA TGTGCCAGCAGCTTGGGGAGCGGGGGGGCTCGGGAGACCCAGTACTTC. Its protein product is CASSLGSGGARETQYF.

The chain employs TRBV10-3 and TRBJ1-4; TRBD1 agrees at 7 bases. Trimming at V came to 8 bases and at J to 5 bases, leaving 5 bases not matched to a gene. Germline V CDR1 and CDR2: ENHRY, SYGVKD. CDR3 length equals 13 residues. Written as DNA, the CDR3 is TGTGCCATCCGACAGGGCCTCAATGAAAAACTGTTTTTT. As protein: CAIRQGLNEKLFF.

CDR3 sequence: CASSYSRENQPQHF. In DNA, the CDR3 is TGTGCCAGCAGTTACTCCCGGGAAAATCAGCCCCAGCATTTT. The V gene is TRBV6-5, the J gene TRBJ1-5; D remains unclear. The germline V gene has CDR1 MNHEY and CDR2 SVGAGI. The CDR3 covers 14 residues. V was clipped by 0 bases and J by 4 bases, with 7 bases between them.

This chain uses TRBV7-8 with TRBJ2-5, with 10 positions matching TRBD2. CDR1 and CDR2 (germline): SGHVS, FQNEAQ. J lost 4 bases, V lost 5 bases, and 16 bases had no gene match. The CDR3 loop spans 18 amino acids. The CDR3 loop is CASSPSLASGGGRETQYF. CDR3 bases: TGTGCCAGCAGCCCTTCGTTAGCTAGCGGGGGAGGAAGAGAGACCCAGTACTTC.

This clone came up once. This chain connects TRBV7-3 to TRBJ1-5; tentative D call: TRBD1 (6 bases). CDR1 and CDR2 (germline): SGHTA, FQGTGA. The ends were cut back, 11 bases at V and 0 bases at J, with 20 bases in the middle. This CDR3 region has 16 residues. CDR3 sequence (DNA): TGTGCCGATTCGAGCGGACAGCAGCATAGCAATCAGCCCCAGCATTTT. The encoded protein is CADSSGQQHSNQPQHF.

The rearrangement uses TRBV7-8 and TRBJ2-3; 7 nucleotides agree with TRBD1. Germline V gives CDR1 SGHVS, CDR2 FQNEAQ. This CDR3 spans 18 amino acids. The junction had 19 bases not matched to a gene; V was cut back by 5 bases and J by 5 bases. CDR3 residues: CASSLPRTGFPRIDTQYF. The CDR3 DNA is TGTGCCAGCAGCCTCCCCCGGACAGGATTTCCCCGGATAGATACGCAGTATTTT.

The chain carries TRBV9 and TRBJ2-5; D gene unclear. Trimming pared 3 bases from V and 2 bases from J, leaving 2 bases between. CDR3 length: 11 amino acids. Germline V gives CDR1 SGDLS, CDR2 YYNGEE. The CDR3 DNA reads TGTGCCAGCAGCGCGCAAGAGACCCAGTACTTC. Translating it yields CASSAQETQYF.

The chain joins TRBV5-8 to TRBJ2-7; D unclear. In germline, CDR1 is SGHTS, CDR2 YDEGEE. The CDR3 runs to 13 residues. The V and J ends lost 1 base and 4 bases respectively, with 9 bases between them. CDR3 region: CASSLYSNYEQYF. The CDR3 DNA is TGTGCCAGCAGCTTGTACAGTAATTACGAGCAGTACTTC.